The clone carrying this TCR beta chain was counted a single time. Its antigen is still unknown. Time point defined: week 23, last vaccination. Topical imiquimod accompanied each vaccine dose, which consisted of 300 ug of mutant IDH1 20-mer peptide. The entry originates in a study of a mutant IDH1 vaccine in newly diagnosed glioma. Study context: Radiotherapy alone preceded vaccination by 4-6 weeks; alternatively, vaccination started with temozolomide cycles. Previous care, which was radiotherapy, temozolomide, or both, most often involved both. Study-wide findings and caveats: Vaccine-induced immune responses were detected in roughly 92% of patients.

Some clones are missing from TCRdb's copy, which holds only in-frame ones; the method was immunoSEQ multiplex PCR. The sample contains roughly 51,000 clones, around 80% of which appear only once. This CDR3 has 15 amino acids. CDR1 is LGHNA, CDR2 YSLEER, per germline. V shed 2 bases and J shed 2 bases, with 13 bases lying between them. Material: PBMCs, obtained from a glioma patient whose treatment included an IDH1 peptide vaccine. The rearrangement joins TRBV4-3 to TRBJ2-7; TRBD1 might be the D (6 bases). This TCR was recovered from a woman in her 40s with glioma. Some clones in this sample may be carry-over from other donors' samples. The CDR3 is CASSQYGQNTYEQYF. The CDR3 nucleotides are TGCGCCAGCAGCCAATATGGACAGAACACCTACGAGCAGTACTTC.